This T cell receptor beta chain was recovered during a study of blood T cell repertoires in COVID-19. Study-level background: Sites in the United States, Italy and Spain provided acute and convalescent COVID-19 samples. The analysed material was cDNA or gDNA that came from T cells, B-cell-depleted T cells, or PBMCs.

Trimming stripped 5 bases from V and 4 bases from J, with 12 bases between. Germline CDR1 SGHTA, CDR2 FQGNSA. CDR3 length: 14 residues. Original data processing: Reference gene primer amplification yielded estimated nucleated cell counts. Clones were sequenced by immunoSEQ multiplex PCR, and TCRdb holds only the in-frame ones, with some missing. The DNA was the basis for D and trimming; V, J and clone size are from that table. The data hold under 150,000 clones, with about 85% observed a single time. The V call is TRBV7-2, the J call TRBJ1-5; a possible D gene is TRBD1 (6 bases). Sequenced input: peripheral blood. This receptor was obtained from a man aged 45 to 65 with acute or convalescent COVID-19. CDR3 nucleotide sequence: TGTGCCAGCAGCGCCGGACAGTTTAATCAGCCCCAGCATTTT. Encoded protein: CASSAGQFNQPQHF.